The present T cell receptor beta chain was sequenced within a study of cytomegalovirus exposure and HLA in healthy donors. Study findings and constraints: What was likely a sequencing artifact was a cluster of highly shared sequence variants. Later, TCR association rates were found to vary by HLA locus, highest for DRB1 and lowest for HLA-C.

Each donor was nominally healthy when sampled (though unrecorded immune exposures were likely). The CDR3 contains 15 residues. The V gene's germline CDR1 is LNHDA and CDR2 SQIVND (reference sequence). Trimming left V 1 base short and J 2 bases short, with 12 bases between. Use of 60 Vbeta and 13 Jbeta primers characterized the PCR. Clones were sequenced by immunoSEQ multiplex PCR, and TCRdb holds only the in-frame ones, with some missing. The sample comprises around 50,000 clones, around 72% of which are singletons, and about 22% rests with the top ten. Only a few counts were recorded for this clone. Its specificity is not known.

The chain recombines TRBV19 with TRBJ2-7, with D maybe TRBD2 (5 bases). The source is a woman aged 45-60 years in good health and CMV-seropositive. Sequencing used PBMCs. DNA for the CDR3: TGTGCCAGTAGTATAGGAACCGGGCGGGCCTACGAGCAGTACTTC. Encoded protein: CASSIGTGRAYEQYF. The full variable domain, in which reference TRBV19 and TRBJ2-7 provide the parts outside the CDR3, is DGGITQSPKYLFRKEGQNVTLSCEQNLNHDAMYWYRQDPGQGLRLIYYSQIVNDFQKGDIAEGYSVSREKKESFPLTVTSAQKNPTAFYLCASSIGTGRAYEQYFGPGTRLTVT.